The 16 T cell receptor beta chains below come from one sample, sequenced in a study of circulating CD8 cells and anti-PD-1 response in melanoma. Sorting of live CD3+CD8+TCRalphabeta+ cells by PD-1 and/or TIGIT gave four subsets. Each library started from roughly 15 ng of total RNA using the QIAseq Immune Repertoire TCR panel. TCRdb re-derived calls from the reads in MiXCR, one entry per CDR3 protein. Counted here are approximately 690 distinct CDR3 sequences, about 7.7% occurring once; the ten biggest clones make up around a third. The sequenced sample was CD8+ T cells from PBMCs, obtained at baseline or after one month of anti-PD-1 therapy (not recorded which). These receptors all come from a human donor with melanoma.

This clonotype is judged medium-sized. The CDR3 DNA follows: TGTGCCAGCAGTTTCCGGGAGCAGTTCTTC. This gives the protein CASSFREQFF. This sequence joins TRBV28 and TRBJ2-1; D unresolved. CDR1 and CDR2 from the germline V gene are MDHEN and SYDVKM. The CDR3 spans 10 residues. Trimming took 3 bases from V and 10 from J, leaving 4 bases between them.

By share, this clonotype ranks as medium-sized. The chain links TRBV19 to TRBJ2-7; a possible D gene is TRBD2 (6 bases). The CDR3 runs to 16 residues. The V end lost 5 bases, the J end lost 5 bases, and 22 bases lay between the germline ends. CDR1 and CDR2 from the germline V gene are LNHDA and SQIVND (reference sequence). CDR3 loop: CASSVVHGGILNEQYF. The CDR3 DNA follows: TGTGCCAGTAGTGTTGTTCACGGGGGAATTCTGAACGAGCAGTACTTC.

This clonotype is classed as medium-sized. The CDR3 does not close with the conserved phenylalanine or tryptophan, likely indicating a read error. The chain combines TRBV19 with TRBJ1-1; possible D gene TRBD1, 5 bases. This CDR3 has 13 amino acids. CDR1 is LNHDA, CDR2 SQIVND, per germline (reference sequence). The V gene lost 5 bases and the J gene lost 11 bases, with 18 bases spanning the gap. The CDR3 nucleotides read TGTGCCAGTAGTCATCCGTGGGGCTTGGGTGCTTTCTCT. Translated, it gives CASSHPWGLGAFS.

Judged by abundance, this clonotype is large. The rearrangement joins TRBV20-1 to TRBJ2-7; no clear D. V was pared by 3 bases and J by 5 bases, with 20 bases between. The CDR3 sequence is 15 residues long. CDR1 and CDR2 (germline): DFQATT, SNEGSKA (reference sequence). The CDR3 DNA sequence: TGCAGTGCTAGGGATGTGTTAAGTGTGCTAGACGAGCAGTACTTC. It translates to CSARDVLSVLDEQYF.

This clonotype is large (0.1 to 1%) by share. The chain combines TRBV27 with TRBJ2-3; D not certain. Trimming left V 4 bases short and J 2 bases short, with 4 bases between. The CDR3 has 12 amino acids. CDR1 and CDR2 (germline): MNHEY, SMNVEV (reference sequence). In DNA, the CDR3 is TGTGCCAGCAGTTCCCCCACAGATACGCAGTATTTT. This codes for CASSSPTDTQYF.

This clonotype is judged medium-sized. The chain couples TRBV5-4 to TRBJ2-3; tentatively, D is TRBD1 (5 bases). The germline CDR1 and CDR2 sequences are SGHNT and YYREEE (reference sequence). The germline V and J ends were trimmed by 3 bases and 4 bases, with 15 bases remaining between them. The CDR3 length is 15 residues. As DNA, the CDR3 is TGTGCCAGCAGCTCCGAGACAGAATATGCAGATACGCAGTATTTT. This gives the protein CASSSETEYADTQYF.

This clonotype counts as medium-sized (0.01 to 0.1%). V gene TRBV7-6 combines with J gene TRBJ2-7; no clear D gene. The germline gives CDR1 SGHVS, CDR2 FNYEAQ. The CDR3 is made up of 15 amino acids. With 5 bases removed from V and 5 bases from J, the gap between germline ends came to 19 bases. The CDR3 loop reads CASSPKLPSAHEQYF. The CDR3 nucleotides are TGTGCCAGCAGCCCAAAGCTCCCCTCGGCTCACGAGCAGTACTTC.

By its share, this clonotype is medium-sized (0.01 to 0.1%). The chain uses TRBV28 and TRBJ2-7, with D tentatively TRBD1 (5 bases). CDR3 size: 15 residues. From germline, CDR1 is MDHEN and CDR2 SYDVKM. Trimming removed 5 bases at V and 9 bases at J, with 23 bases between. In nucleotides, the CDR3 is TGTGCCAGCAGTCGATGGGGCCATCCTCTACGAGGGCAGTACTTC. Translating gives CASSRWGHPLRGQYF.

Within the sample, this clonotype is medium-sized. This sequence joins TRBV28 and TRBJ2-3; 15 bases are shared with TRBD2. In germline, CDR1 is MDHEN, CDR2 SYDVKM. V gave up 6 bases and J gave up 3 bases; unmatched junction bases: 13. CDR3 length: 19 amino acids. CDR3 region: CASSPPGLAGGRVTDTQYF. The CDR3 DNA follows: TGTGCCAGCAGCCCACCGGGACTAGCGGGAGGTAGGGTGACAGATACGCAGTATTTT.

This clonotype is termed medium-sized (0.01 to 0.1%). The CDR3 sequence: CSVENWESPYEQYF. CDR3 DNA: TGCAGCGTTGAAAACTGGGAATCACCCTACGAGCAGTACTTC. The chain joins TRBV29-1 to TRBJ2-7; unclear D gene. CDR1 and CDR2 (germline): SQVTM, ANQGSEA. This CDR3 has 14 residues. V dropped 2 bases and J dropped 2 bases, with 13 bases sitting between them.

This clonotype rates as medium-sized. V usage is TRBV20-1 and J usage is TRBJ2-7, with a possible D match to TRBD1 (6 bases). V shed 3 bases and J shed 0 bases, with 24 bases lying between them. Germline V lookup: CDR1 DFQATT, CDR2 SNEGSKA (reference sequence). The CDR3 covers 18 residues. In nucleotides, the CDR3 is TGCAGTGCTAGGGGGCTGTTTGGCCAAGGGGGAAGCTCCTACGAGCAGTACTTC. This gives the protein CSARGLFGQGGSSYEQYF.

By share of the sample, this clonotype is large. The J gene is TRBJ2-7, the V gene TRBV25-1; no clear D gene. Trimming shortened V by 4 bases and J by 2 bases, and 0 bases separated the two germline ends. Germline-derived CDR1 and CDR2 are MGHDK and SYGVNS. This CDR3 has 10 amino acids. This chain's CDR3 is CASSAYEQYF. The CDR3 DNA reads as TGTGCCAGCAGTGCCTACGAGCAGTACTTC.

This clonotype showed up just a few times. This may be a read error, as it is one base from a much larger clone. Because the CDR3 is missing its conserved closing phenylalanine or tryptophan, this is likely a read error. The rearrangement uses TRBV27 and TRBJ2-7, with 7 positions matching TRBD1. This CDR3 is 13 amino acids long. V lost 5 bases and J lost 5; bases outside the gene matches: 6. Germline V gene sequence: CDR1 MNHEY, CDR2 SMNVEV (reference sequence). In nucleotides, the CDR3 is TGTGCCAGCAGTCCCGACAGGGCCCACGAGCAGTACATC. Translating gives CASSPDRAHEQYI.

By frequency in the sample, this clonotype is medium-sized. The chain uses TRBV27 and TRBJ2-1; TRBD2 agrees at 8 bases. Germline trimming cut 3 bases from V and 7 bases from J; bases unmatched to any gene: 8. This CDR3 spans 15 amino acids. Germline loops: CDR1 MNHEY, CDR2 SMNVEV (reference sequence). For the CDR3, the DNA is TGTGCCAGCAGTTTTGGGGGACTAGAAGGAAATGAGCAGTTCTTC. Its translation is CASSFGGLEGNEQFF.

This clonotype is classed as large. The V and J genes are TRBV7-2 and TRBJ2-5; 10 bases are shared with TRBD2. Germline V CDR1 and CDR2: SGHTA, FQGNSA. Trimming removed 6 bases from V and 5 bases from J; junction bases left unmatched: 6. This CDR3 is 14 amino acids long. CDR3 sequence reads: CASSQTGLAETQYF. The DNA for the CDR3 is TGTGCCAGCAGTCAGACGGGACTAGCGGAGACCCAGTACTTC.

This clonotype is large. The J gene is TRBJ1-1, the V gene TRBV7-2; TRBD1 matches at 8 bases. The germline V gene encodes CDR1 SGHTA and CDR2 FQGNSA. The CDR3 extends over 15 amino acids. The V gene end was trimmed by 2 bases and the J gene end by 3 bases; junction bases not matched to a gene: 5. For the CDR3, the DNA is TGTGCCAGCAGCTTATTCTCGACAGGGGACACTGAAGCTTTCTTT. Its protein product is CASSLFSTGDTEAFF. The full variable domain, rest sourced from reference TRBV7-2 and TRBJ1-1, is GAGVSQSPSNKVTEKGKDVELRCDPISGHTALYWYRQSLGQGLEFLIYFQGNSAPDKSGLPSDRFSAERTGGSVSTLTIQRTQQEDSAVYLCASSLFSTGDTEAFFGQGTRLTVV.